Below are 26 T cell receptor beta chains sequenced from a single sample in a study of blood T cell repertoires in COVID-19 (dated by TCRdb to about 2020). Receptor libraries were prepared by the immunoSEQ multiplex PCR assay. TCRdb limited this immuneACCESS table to in-frame rearrangements with V and J called. A share of clones is missing; checked studies link under half to unresolved V genes, and the rest is unexplained. The sample table contains around 250,000 clones; only one count was recorded for roughly 84% of them. The ten most abundant clones make up approximately 1.4% of the sample. The sample comprised peripheral blood. These receptors originate from a woman aged 40 to 50 who had recovered from COVID-19.

The chain uses TRBV5-1 and TRBJ1-1; D remains unclear. Germline-derived CDR1 and CDR2 are SGHRS and YFSETQ. CDR3 length equals 14 residues. Trimming took 3 bases from V and 1 from J, leaving 10 bases between them. This CDR3 is CASSSSGSNTEAFF. The CDR3 DNA sequence: TGCGCCAGCAGCTCATCGGGGTCGAACACTGAAGCTTTCTTT.

The chain is built from TRBV6-5 and TRBJ2-3; 8 nucleotides match TRBD1. Unmatched junction bases numbered 3, after V lost 2 bases and J lost 2 bases. CDR1 MNHEY and CDR2 SVGAGI come from the germline V gene. CDR3 length: 15 residues. As DNA, the CDR3 is TGTGCCAGCAGTTACCTGCAGGGGGCCACAGATACGCAGTATTTT. Translating gives CASSYLQGATDTQYF.

The chain links TRBV29-1 to TRBJ2-5; D may be TRBD1 (7 bases). V was trimmed by 5 bases and J by 5 bases, leaving 18 bases between them. CDR3 length equals 14 residues. From germline, CDR1 is SQVTM and CDR2 ANQGSEA. DNA for the CDR3: TGCAGCGTTCACGTCCAGGGGGAGGATGAGACCCAGTACTTC. Its protein product is CSVHVQGEDETQYF.

This clone was seen once. The rearrangement links TRBV5-1 to TRBJ1-2; 7 bases are shared with TRBD1. The CDR3 has 17 residues. CDR1 and CDR2 from the germline V gene are SGHRS and YFSETQ. After removal of 3 bases from V and 7 bases from J, the junction contained 18 bases not matched to a gene. Written as DNA, the CDR3 is TGCGCCAGCAGCTCTCCCTCGGAACAGGGGTCTGGAGTTGGCTACACCTTC. This encodes CASSSPSEQGSGVGYTF.

The chain employs TRBV7-7 and TRBJ2-5; possible D gene TRBD2, 5 bases. The CDR3 is 14 residues long. V lost 4 bases and J 2 bases, leaving 11 bases between the germline ends. Per germline, CDR1 SSHAT and CDR2 FNYEAQ (reference sequence). CDR3 region: CASSSRGLQETQYF. The CDR3 coding sequence is TGTGCCAGCAGCTCCAGAGGGTTGCAAGAGACCCAGTACTTC.

The genes are TRBV3-1 (or the pseudogene TRBV3-2) and TRBJ2-1, with D perhaps matching TRBD1 (5 bases). Looked up from germline, CDR1 is LGHDT and CDR2 is YNNKEL (reference sequence). The CDR3 runs 12 residues. Trimming shortened V by 0 bases and J by 12 bases, and 9 bases separated the two germline ends. The CDR3 spells CASSQEGQGQFF. The CDR3 DNA sequence: TGTGCCAGCAGCCAAGAAGGACAAGGGCAGTTCTTC.

The V call is TRBV28, the J call TRBJ2-7; TRBD1 matches at 7 bases. With V trimmed by 5 bases and J by 3 bases, 4 bases remained unmatched. Germline CDR1 reads MDHEN; CDR2 reads SYDVKM. The CDR3 runs 13 residues. CDR3 in DNA: TGTGCCAGCAGTACCCGACAGGGCTACGAGCAGTACTTC. The encoded protein is CASSTRQGYEQYF.

This chain's CDR3 is CATSDWGGASYNEQFF. Written as DNA, the CDR3 is TGTGCCACCAGTGATTGGGGTGGGGCGTCCTACAATGAGCAGTTCTTC. The chain employs TRBV24-1 and TRBJ2-1, with a tentative D call TRBD1 (5 bases). V lost 2 bases to trimming and J lost 1 base, with 11 bases between them. The CDR3 contains 16 residues. From germline, CDR1 is KGHDR and CDR2 SFDVKD.

This chain joins TRBV6-5 and TRBJ1-2; D perhaps matches TRBD1 (6 bases). Germline V gene data show CDR1 as MNHEY and CDR2 as SVGAGI. Trimming took off 5 bases at V and 7 bases at J, with 20 bases between the two ends. The CDR3 loop spans 15 amino acids. CDR3 region: CASSISGQPSGGYTF. The CDR3 bases are TGTGCCAGCAGTATCTCAGGACAGCCCTCGGGTGGCTACACCTTC.

The gene calls are TRBV6-6 and TRBJ1-5, with a possible D match to TRBD1 (5 bases). Per the germline V gene, CDR1 is MNHNY and CDR2 is SVGAGI (reference sequence). V was trimmed by 6 bases and J by 5 bases, leaving 11 bases between them. This CDR3 contains 13 residues. CDR3 DNA sequence: TGTGCCAGCAGCCAGGGTCTCCATCAGCCCCAGCATTTT. The encoded protein is CASSQGLHQPQHF.

The chain joins TRBV7-9 to TRBJ1-1; the match to TRBD1 covers 10 bases. V was clipped by 5 bases and J by 3 bases; unmatched bases: 3. Per germline, CDR1 SEHNR and CDR2 FQNEAQ (reference sequence). The CDR3 is 14 amino acids. CDR3 sequence reads: CASSSGTGDTEAFF. The CDR3 DNA reads TGTGCCAGCAGCAGCGGGACAGGGGACACTGAAGCTTTCTTT.

The chain uses TRBV6-5 and TRBJ2-7; 7 positions agree with TRBD2. The CDR3 consists of 14 residues. V dropped 6 bases and J dropped 7; count of bases not matched to a gene: 12. Germline V gene data show CDR1 as MNHEY and CDR2 as SVGAGI. CDR3 region: CASSTSGGRREQYF. For the CDR3, the DNA is TGTGCCAGCAGCACCTCGGGGGGTCGGCGGGAGCAGTACTTC.

The CDR3 DNA is TGCGCCAGCAGCCAAGCCCCGCGGGGGATGAACACTGAAGCTTTCTTT. Its translation: CASSQAPRGMNTEAFF. The chain has TRBV4-1 and TRBJ1-1, with a tentative D call TRBD1 (5 bases). Trimming shortened V by 1 base and J by 0 bases, and 12 bases separated the two germline ends. This CDR3 spans 16 amino acids. Germline CDR1 MGHRA, CDR2 YSYEKL.

The gene calls are TRBV15 and TRBJ2-1; 11 nucleotides agree with TRBD1. V was clipped by 3 bases and J by 7 bases; unmatched bases: 11. The CDR3 is 17 residues long. In germline, CDR1 is LNHNV, CDR2 YYDKDF (reference sequence). CDR3 protein: CATSRGAGQGAKNEQFF. The CDR3 DNA sequence: TGTGCCACCAGCAGGGGGGCCGGACAGGGGGCTAAAAATGAGCAGTTCTTC.

This chain uses TRBV27 with TRBJ1-2; D is perhaps TRBD1 (6 bases). The germline V and J ends were trimmed by 6 bases and 4 bases, with 9 bases remaining between them. The germline V gene has CDR1 MNHEY and CDR2 SMNVEV (reference sequence). The CDR3 runs to 12 residues. In DNA, the CDR3 is TGTGCCAGCAGAGAGGGGGTCTATGGCTACACCTTC. It yields the protein CASREGVYGYTF.

This clone has a count of ten or more. V usage is TRBV2 and J usage is TRBJ2-3, with a possible D match to TRBD1 (5 bases). Germline CDR1 reads SNHLY; CDR2 reads FYNNEI. This CDR3 contains 14 residues. Trimming took 4 bases from V and 3 from J, leaving 11 bases between them. The CDR3 region has the DNA TGTGCCAGCAGTGTCTCGGACACGACAGATACGCAGTATTTT. Residues: CASSVSDTTDTQYF.

The CDR3 sequence is CASSYARGRGNQPQHF. The CDR3 nucleotides are TGTGCCAGCAGTTACGCCAGGGGGCGAGGCAATCAGCCCCAGCATTTT. This rearrangement joins TRBV6-2 or TRBV6-3 to TRBJ1-5; TRBD1 aligns across 8 bases. The germline V gene has CDR1 MNHEY and CDR2 SVGEGT. This CDR3 spans 16 amino acids. The V and J ends lost 2 bases and 2 bases, in that order; junction bases with no gene match: 5.

The chain carries TRBV18 and TRBJ2-7; 8 bases are a match to TRBD1. The CDR3 runs 14 residues. V dropped 3 bases and J dropped 5; count of bases not matched to a gene: 6. Germline lookup yields CDR1 KGHSH and CDR2 LQKENI. The CDR3 nucleotides are TGTGCCAGCTCACCCTTCGACAGGGGCCACGAGCAGTACTTC. Translated, it gives CASSPFDRGHEQYF.

V usage is TRBV28 and J usage is TRBJ1-2; maybe TRBD1 (6 bases). The V gene lost 4 bases and the J gene lost 3 bases, with 15 bases spanning the gap. The CDR3 length is 15 residues. Germline values: CDR1 MDHEN, CDR2 SYDVKM. In nucleotides, the CDR3 is TGTGCCAGCAGTTCGGAAGGGGGAGGGTACTATGGCTACACCTTC. Translation gives CASSSEGGGYYGYTF.

The chain couples TRBV28 to TRBJ1-2; D uncertain. The V end was cut by 7 bases, the J end by 5 bases, with 14 bases between. The CDR3 has 13 amino acids. Germline-derived CDR1 and CDR2 are MDHEN and SYDVKM. The chain's CDR3 is CASNLERAYGYTF. The CDR3 nucleotides are TGTGCCAGCAACCTGGAGAGGGCTTATGGCTACACCTTC.

The rearrangement uses TRBV3-1 (or the pseudogene TRBV3-2) and TRBJ1-2; D is possibly TRBD1 (5 bases). V gave up 1 base and J gave up 8 bases, with 14 bases separating them. From germline, CDR1 is LGHDT and CDR2 YNNKEL (reference sequence). This CDR3 comprises 14 residues. The CDR3 spells CASSQGAGFWGYTF. The CDR3 bases are TGTGCCAGCAGCCAAGGGGCAGGGTTTTGGGGCTACACCTTC.

This chain joins TRBV13 and TRBJ2-7, with D maybe TRBD1 (6 bases). Trimming stripped 1 base from V and 2 bases from J, with 15 bases between. The CDR3 covers 16 residues. The germline CDR1 and CDR2 sequences are PRHDT and FYEKMQ (reference sequence). The CDR3 sequence: CASSLAPGTSPYEQYF. Here the CDR3 DNA reads TGTGCCAGCAGCTTAGCCCCGGGGACATCACCCTACGAGCAGTACTTC. Drawing the rest from reference TRBV13 and TRBJ2-7, the complete variable domain is AAGVIQSPRHLIKEKRETATLKCYPIPRHDTVYWYQQGPGQDPQFLISFYEKMQSDKGSIPDRFSAQQFSDYHSELNMSSLELGDSALYFCASSLAPGTSPYEQYFGPGTRLTVT.

As for this clone: A junction end diverges from the germline sequence, so it may reflect a read error. The same CDR3 also results from other DNA sequences found in this sample. The chain recombines TRBV10-1 with TRBJ1-2, with D possibly being TRBD1 (5 bases). CDR3 length: 14 amino acids. CDR1 is WNHNN, CDR2 SYGVQD, per germline (reference sequence). The CDR3 coding sequence is TGCGCCAGCAGTCCTGACCGACAGCTGTATGGCTACACTTTC. Its protein product is CASSPDRQLYGYTF.

The V and J genes are TRBV27 and TRBJ2-5; D possibly corresponds to TRBD2 (6 bases). The CDR3 length is 15 residues. The ends were cut back, 2 bases at V and 1 base at J, with 11 bases in the middle. CDR1 is MNHEY and CDR2 is SMNVEV in the germline V gene (reference sequence). CDR3 bases: TGTGCCAGCAGTTTAAGATGGCGGGGCCAAGAGACCCAGTACTTC. Amino acid sequence: CASSLRWRGQETQYF.

In this sample, this clone turned up once. The chain uses TRBV30 and TRBJ2-7; D is uncertain. This CDR3 is 11 amino acids long. With 5 bases removed from V and 2 bases from J, the gap between germline ends came to 7 bases. Germline V gives CDR1 GTSNPN, CDR2 SVGIG (reference sequence). The CDR3 spells CAWARTYEQYF. DNA of the CDR3: TGTGCCTGGGCGAGAACCTACGAGCAGTACTTC. Together with reference TRBV30 and TRBJ2-7, the CDR3 gives the full variable domain: SQTIHQWPATLVQPVGSPLSLECTVEGTSNPNLYWYRQAAGRGLQLLFYSVGIGQISSEVPQNLSASRPQDRQFILSSKKLLLSDSGFYLCAWARTYEQYFGPGTRLTVT.

The DNA of the CDR3 is TGTGCCTGGAGTGTCGGGACTAGCGGGGGGACAGAGACCCAGTACTTC. It specifies CAWSVGTSGGTETQYF. The chain uses TRBV30 and TRBJ2-5; 15 bases are a match to TRBD2. This CDR3 comprises 16 residues. The V and J ends lost 0 bases and 4 bases, in that order; junction bases with no gene match: 3. Germline values: CDR1 GTSNPN, CDR2 SVGIG (reference sequence).